Listed below are T cell receptor beta chains from one sample, sequenced in a study of T cells in Graves' hyperthyroidism and ophthalmopathy. TCRdb itself ran the multiplex PCR reads through MiXCR, one entry per CDR3 protein. Of some 150,000 distinct CDR3 sequences listed, approximately 20% were seen once; the top ten hold roughly 73%. Sequenced input: blood. Receptors were obtained from a woman in her forties or fifties with Graves' hyperthyroidism that later progressed to Graves' ophthalmopathy. Both conserved end residues are part of each CDR3.

V gene	J gene	CDR3 protein
TRBV19	TRBJ1-5	CASRFLGGGQPQHF
TRBV20-1	TRBJ1-5	CSARDRNRETQPQHF
TRBV7-2	TRBJ2-7	CASSLGPGSSYEQYF
TRBV28	TRBJ2-1	CASAKGGLAYNEQFF
TRBV19	TRBJ1-2	CASSSRDRPINYGYTF
TRBV28	TRBJ1-1	CASSPSRLGGGQNTEAFF
TRBV7-6	TRBJ1-2	CASSKERGHNGYTF
TRBV11-2	TRBJ1-6	CASSLESSWRLRNSPLHF
TRBV19	TRBJ2-7	CASSIGSGYEQYF
TRBV5-1	TRBJ1-4	CASSSLTGVGEKLFF
TRBV3-1	TRBJ2-1	CASSQGVAGGEYKPEQFF
TRBV12-3/TRBV12-4	TRBJ2-1	CASSKTSGIYNEQFF
TRBV12-3/TRBV12-4	TRBJ2-2	CASSLSGANTGELFF
TRBV3-1	TRBJ2-1	CASSQGLAGGLVQFF
TRBV20-1	TRBJ2-7	CSARKEYEQYF
TRBV12-3/TRBV12-4	TRBJ1-6	CASRRGLGWASPLHF
TRBV15	TRBJ1-1	CATSTRTVNTEAFF
TRBV20-1	TRBJ2-4	CSARVVGRGHSIQYF
TRBV2	TRBJ2-2	CASSGGSGNTGELFF
TRBV2	TRBJ2-3	CASRTTDTQYF
TRBV20-1	TRBJ2-4	CSAPKNIQYF
TRBV5-1	TRBJ2-5	CASSWGQGPPVETQYF